This TCR beta chain appears in the sequencing data of a study of cytomegalovirus exposure and HLA in healthy donors. The CDR3 is 14 residues long. Germline-derived CDR1 and CDR2 are LNHDA and SQIVND (reference sequence). The trim removed 10 bases at V and 4 bases at J, leaving 10 bases unmatched. Nobody recorded the CMV serostatus of this donor. It was with 60 Vbeta and 13 Jbeta primers that the PCR ran. Repertoires were generated with immunoSEQ multiplex PCR, while TCRdb's copy carries only in-frame clones and drops some. The data hold roughly 100,000 clones, with nearly 65% observed a single time. This clone was observed a handful of times.

The receptor's source is a human donor in good health. The sample was PBMCs. The J gene is TRBJ1-3, the V gene TRBV19; TRBD1 matches at 7 bases. CDR3 residues: CATGGGGVGNTIYF. CDR3 DNA: TGTGCCACCGGAGGAGGGGGCGTGGGAAACACCATATATTTT.